This TCR beta chain was captured in a study of blood T cell repertoires in COVID-19. Study information: Samples taken during acute and convalescent COVID-19 were collected in the United States, Italy and Spain. From T cells, B-cell-depleted T cells, or PBMCs came the material, which was cDNA or gDNA.

The CDR3 is 17 residues long. Trimming removed 1 base from V and 5 bases from J; junction bases left unmatched: 5. Germline V CDR1 and CDR2: MNHEY, SMNVEV (reference sequence). Original data processing: Estimated nucleated cell counts came from reference gene primer amplification. Clones were read by immunoSEQ multiplex PCR, and TCRdb kept only the in-frame ones, dropping some. V, J and clone size reflect that table, while D and trimming were determined from the DNA. The sample carries some 80,000 clones, more than 70% recorded once. The sample taken for sequencing was peripheral blood. This receptor was identified in a human donor in a cohort sampled during active COVID-19. The chain couples TRBV27 to TRBJ2-1, with 13 bases lining up with TRBD2. Here the CDR3 reads CASSLLWTSGSNNEQFF. CDR3 coding DNA: TGTGCCAGCAGTTTATTGTGGACTAGCGGGAGCAACAATGAGCAGTTCTTC.